Below are 30 T cell receptor beta chains sequenced from a single sample in a study of T cell responses to AZD1222 COVID-19 vaccine. Produced via immunoSEQ multiplex PCR; TCRdb's table is partial and in-frame only. The sample contains approximately 190,000 clones, 85% to 95% of which appear only once. The source was peripheral blood, collected on day 0 of AZD1222 vaccination. The origin of the receptors is an adult in good health.

The chain couples TRBV5-1 to TRBJ2-7; 10 bases line up with TRBD1. The CDR3 is 14 amino acids. Looked up from germline, CDR1 is SGHRS and CDR2 is YFSETQ. Germline trimming cut 6 bases from V and 3 bases from J; bases unmatched to any gene: 6. The CDR3 DNA sequence: TGCGCCAGCAACCGCGGACAGGGGGACTACGAGCAGTACTTC. It encodes CASNRGQGDYEQYF.

The gene calls are TRBV9 and TRBJ1-2, with 7 bases fitting TRBD1. The CDR3 extends over 15 amino acids. Germline assignment: CDR1 SGDLS and CDR2 YYNGEE. Trimming cost V 4 bases and J 3 bases; bases outside gene matches: 9. The CDR3 region is CASSPRQGRDYGYTF. The CDR3 nucleotides are TGTGCCAGCAGCCCACGACAGGGACGAGACTATGGCTACACCTTC.

V gene TRBV27 combines with J gene TRBJ2-3; the D gene could be TRBD1 or TRBD2 (5 bases each). Trimming stripped 4 bases from V and 8 bases from J, with 22 bases between. Germline lookup yields CDR1 MNHEY and CDR2 SMNVEV (reference sequence). The CDR3 has 16 amino acids. The DNA of the CDR3 is TGTGCCAGCAGTTCAATTACACCGGGGCTCGCGGGTACGCAGTATTTT. Its protein product is CASSSITPGLAGTQYF.

This clone was counted a single time. V usage is TRBV29-1 and J usage is TRBJ1-1; 7 positions match TRBD1. The germline V gene encodes CDR1 SQVTM and CDR2 ANQGSEA. V lost 7 bases, J lost 3 bases, and 14 bases stayed unmatched. There are 15 residues in the CDR3. The DNA of the CDR3 is TGCAGCGCGCACGGACAGGTAGGGGCGGACACTGAAGCTTTCTTT. Its translation: CSAHGQVGADTEAFF.

CDR3 sequence reads: CAISDGVEDTQYF. The CDR3 DNA reads TGTGCCATCTCTGACGGGGTGGAAGATACGCAGTATTTT. This chain links TRBV10-3 with TRBJ2-3; weak D call: TRBD2 (5 bases). Looked up from germline, CDR1 is ENHRY and CDR2 is SYGVKD. Trimming stripped 8 bases from V and 5 bases from J, with 14 bases between. This CDR3 spans 13 amino acids.

Details on this clone: Other DNA variants within this sample encode the same CDR3. The V gene is TRBV30, the J gene TRBJ1-6; D remains unclear. Germline V CDR1 and CDR2: GTSNPN, SVGIG (reference sequence). The CDR3 consists of 11 residues. V was trimmed by 2 bases and J by 7 bases, leaving 3 bases between them. The CDR3 DNA sequence: TGTGCCTGGAGTCGGAATTCACCCCTCCACTTT. Translation gives CAWSRNSPLHF.

This clone was detected once. V usage is TRBV6-2 or TRBV6-3 and J usage is TRBJ2-5; 14 bases map to TRBD2. The CDR3 contains 15 residues. Germline V CDR1 and CDR2: MNHEY, SVGEGT. The junction had 3 bases not matched to a gene; V was cut back by 4 bases and J by 5 bases. The CDR3 DNA is TGTGCCAGCAGTTCGACTAGCGGGGGGGCCGAGACCCAGTACTTC. Amino acids: CASSSTSGGAETQYF.

V and J are TRBV4-2 and TRBJ2-5; 11 nucleotides match TRBD2. The germline CDR1 and CDR2 sequences are LGHNA and YNFKEQ. The V gene end was trimmed by 8 bases and the J gene end by 2 bases; junction bases not matched to a gene: 4. CDR3 length: 14 amino acids. The CDR3 DNA reads as TGTGCCAGCGGTATAGCGGGGGGGCAAGAGACCCAGTACTTC. Amino acid sequence: CASGIAGGQETQYF.

This sequence joins TRBV5-1 and TRBJ1-5; a weak D match, TRBD1 (6 bases). CDR1 and CDR2 from the germline V gene are SGHRS and YFSETQ. This CDR3 spans 15 amino acids. Trimming removed 3 bases at V and 5 bases at J, with 15 bases between. This CDR3 is CASSWGAGLDQPQHF. CDR3 in DNA: TGCGCCAGCAGCTGGGGGGCGGGGTTGGATCAGCCCCAGCATTTT.

V gene TRBV21-1 combines with J gene TRBJ2-7; TRBD1 was called by the table and not checked on the DNA. TRBV21-1 is an annotated pseudogene. This CDR3 has 15 amino acids. The CDR3 DNA reads TGTGCCAGCAGCAAACGGACCGGGACAGCATACGAGCAGTACTTC. It yields the protein CASSKRTGTAYEQYF.

V is TRBV19 and J is TRBJ1-2; D is unclear. V lost 7 bases to trimming and J lost 4 bases, with 10 bases between them. Germline CDR1 is LNHDA and CDR2 is SQIVND (reference sequence). This CDR3 is 12 amino acids long. The CDR3 loop reads CASIGNGYGYTF. The DNA for the CDR3 is TGTGCCAGTATCGGCAACGGCTATGGCTACACCTTC.

The chain links TRBV18 to TRBJ2-2; D is ambiguous. The CDR3 runs 13 residues. V dropped 0 bases and J dropped 4 bases, with 3 bases sitting between them. The germline CDR1 and CDR2 sequences are KGHSH and LQKENI. The chain's CDR3 is CASSPPATGELFF. DNA for the CDR3: TGTGCCAGCTCACCACCGGCCACCGGGGAGCTGTTTTTT. Together with reference TRBV18 and TRBJ2-2, the CDR3 gives the full variable domain: NAGVMQNPRHLVRRRGQEARLRCSPMKGHSHVYWYRQLPEEGLKFMVYLQKENIIDESGMPKERFSAEFPKEGPSILRIQQVVRGDSAAYFCASSPPATGELFFGEGSRLTVL.

The chain couples TRBV6-4 to TRBJ2-3; no firm D call. CDR1 MRHNA and CDR2 SNTAGT come from the germline V gene. Trimming cost V 2 bases and J 4 bases, with 4 bases left between them. The CDR3 is made up of 12 amino acids. Here the CDR3 reads CASSDGADTQYF. The CDR3, as DNA: TGTGCCAGCAGTGACGGGGCAGATACGCAGTATTTT.

The chain employs TRBV6-2 or TRBV6-3 and TRBJ2-3; no definite D call. The germline gives CDR1 MNHEY, CDR2 SVGEGT. The CDR3 loop spans 17 amino acids. V was pared by 0 bases and J by 5 bases, with 18 bases between. Here the CDR3 DNA reads TGTGCCAGCAGTTACTCTCGATTAGTGAAACCCAGAGATACGCAGTATTTT. Protein sequence: CASSYSRLVKPRDTQYF.

The rearrangement uses TRBV9 and TRBJ1-1; unclear D gene. The CDR3 is 13 residues long. Germline values: CDR1 SGDLS, CDR2 YYNGEE. V was clipped by 0 bases and J by 7 bases, with 10 bases between them. The CDR3 loop is CASSVAVAGEAFF. In DNA form, the CDR3 reads TGTGCCAGCAGCGTAGCTGTGGCAGGTGAAGCTTTCTTT. The variable domain in full, with the rest retrieved from reference TRBV9 and TRBJ1-1, is DSGVTQTPKHLITATGQRVTLRCSPRSGDLSVYWYQQSLDQGLQFLIQYYNGEERAKGNILERFSAQQFPDLHSELNLSSLELGDSALYFCASSVAVAGEAFFGQGTRLTVV.

The chain links TRBV2 to TRBJ2-7; D is ambiguous. V lost 6 bases to trimming and J lost 3 bases, with 9 bases between them. There are 12 residues in the CDR3. CDR1 and CDR2 from the germline V gene are SNHLY and FYNNEI. The CDR3 DNA is TGTGCCAGCAGGACTCTGGACTACGAGCAGTACTTC. Amino acid sequence: CASRTLDYEQYF.

The chain couples TRBV18 to TRBJ2-7; TRBD1 matches 10 bases. This CDR3 has 15 amino acids. Losses at the gene ends were 6 bases for V and 6 bases for J; bases not matched to a gene: 11. Germline V lookup: CDR1 KGHSH, CDR2 LQKENI. Here the CDR3 reads CASSPGLGQGFEQYF. CDR3 nucleotides: TGTGCCAGCTCCCCCGGGCTGGGACAGGGGTTCGAGCAGTACTTC.

The rearrangement links TRBV5-1 to TRBJ1-3; the D is unclear. Germline CDR1 is SGHRS and CDR2 is YFSETQ. V dropped 3 bases and J dropped 2 bases, with 9 bases sitting between them. CDR3 length: 14 amino acids. The CDR3, as DNA: TGCGCCAGCAGCTCGACCTATACTGGAAACACCATATATTTT. The encoded protein is CASSSTYTGNTIYF.

The chain couples TRBV10-3 to TRBJ2-4, with D hard to call. Germline lookup yields CDR1 ENHRY and CDR2 SYGVKD. V dropped 2 bases and J dropped 9 bases, with 11 bases sitting between them. This CDR3 comprises 13 residues. The CDR3 reads CAISELDRGIQYF. The CDR3 DNA follows: TGTGCCATCAGTGAGCTGGACCGAGGCATTCAGTACTTC.

The chain links TRBV10-3 to TRBJ2-3; 16 positions agree with TRBD2. The CDR3 covers 18 residues. With 4 bases clipped from V and 0 bases from J, the junction kept 4 bases outside the gene matches. Germline V gives CDR1 ENHRY, CDR2 SYGVKD. The CDR3 nucleotides read TGTGCCATCAGTGCGGGACTAGCGGGGGGGGATAGCACAGATACGCAGTATTTT. It specifies CAISAGLAGGDSTDTQYF.

The V call is TRBV5-3, the J call TRBJ2-7, with D possibly matching TRBD2 (5 bases). TRBV5-3 is noted as an ORF with a role that remains uncertain. V was trimmed by 1 base and J by 6 bases, leaving 8 bases between them. The CDR3 runs to 12 residues. The CDR3 is CARSLSEGEQYF. The CDR3 coding sequence is TGTGCCAGAAGCTTGAGCGAGGGCGAGCAGTACTTC.

The rearrangement links TRBV5-1 to TRBJ1-5; D is unclear. Germline V lookup: CDR1 SGHRS, CDR2 YFSETQ. CDR3 length: 13 amino acids. V lost 0 bases, J lost 5 bases, and 6 bases lay in between. In DNA, the CDR3 is TGCGCCAGCAGCTTGGCCCTGGATCAGCCCCAGCATTTT. This gives the protein CASSLALDQPQHF.

This clone was seen a handful of times. The chain carries TRBV6-2 or TRBV6-3 and TRBJ1-5, with D hard to call. CDR1 MNHEY and CDR2 SVGEGT come from the germline V gene. Trimming took 5 bases from V and 4 from J, leaving 6 bases between them. This CDR3 spans 12 amino acids. The CDR3 nucleotides are TGTGCCAGCAGTCGCTTGAATCAGCCCCAGCATTTT. Translation: CASSRLNQPQHF.

The J gene is TRBJ1-2, the V gene TRBV4-2, with D unclear. This CDR3 has 12 amino acids. CDR1 is LGHNA, CDR2 YNFKEQ, per germline. V was clipped by 8 bases and J by 1 base, with 8 bases between them. CDR3 sequence: CASRSGNYGYTF. The CDR3 region has the DNA TGTGCCAGCCGTAGCGGTAACTATGGCTACACCTTC.

V usage is TRBV2 and J usage is TRBJ2-3; 9 nucleotides align to TRBD1. The CDR3 is made up of 15 amino acids. Unmatched junction bases numbered 8, after V lost 8 bases and J lost 2 bases. Germline-derived CDR1 and CDR2 are SNHLY and FYNNEI. CDR3 protein: CASRRGTGTTDTQYF. The CDR3 nucleotides read TGTGCCAGCCGGAGGGGGACAGGGACCACAGATACGCAGTATTTT.

This clone was seen once. The chain links TRBV10-1 to TRBJ2-7; 8 positions agree with TRBD1. V gave up 3 bases and J gave up 0 bases; unmatched junction bases: 7. CDR3 length equals 16 residues. Germline V gene sequence: CDR1 WNHNN, CDR2 SYGVQD (reference sequence). CDR3 sequence (DNA): TGCGCCAGCAGTGAATTCAGGGGGCCAGGCTCCTACGAGCAGTACTTC. It codes for CASSEFRGPGSYEQYF.

The rearrangement links TRBV18 to TRBJ2-1; D is perhaps TRBD1 (6 bases). V gave up 5 bases and J gave up 4 bases, with 9 bases separating them. The CDR3 is 13 residues long. Germline CDR1 and CDR2: KGHSH and LQKENI. CDR3 sequence: CASSMDRYNEQFF. The DNA of the CDR3 is TGTGCCAGCTCAATGGACAGATACAATGAGCAGTTCTTC.

The chain recombines TRBV4-2 with TRBJ1-5; tentative D call: TRBD1 (6 bases). The V end lost 0 bases, the J end lost 0 bases, and 12 bases lay between the germline ends. From germline, CDR1 is LGHNA and CDR2 YNFKEQ. This CDR3 contains 17 residues. The CDR3: CASSQDNGGHSNQPQHF. The CDR3 DNA sequence: TGTGCCAGCAGCCAAGATAACGGGGGGCATAGCAATCAGCCCCAGCATTTT.

The V gene is TRBV30, the J gene TRBJ1-4, with D possibly being TRBD1 (6 bases). The CDR3 has 17 amino acids. Trimming cost V 2 bases and J 5 bases, with 21 bases left between them. The germline CDR1 and CDR2 sequences are GTSNPN and SVGIG (reference sequence). DNA for the CDR3: TGTGCCTGGAGTCAACAGGGCTTGGGCGGGGGAAATGAAAAACTGTTTTTT. It specifies CAWSQQGLGGGNEKLFF. Combining the CDR3 with reference TRBV30 and TRBJ1-4 gives the whole variable domain SQTIHQWPATLVQPVGSPLSLECTVEGTSNPNLYWYRQAAGRGLQLLFYSVGIGQISSEVPQNLSASRPQDRQFILSSKKLLLSDSGFYLCAWSQQGLGGGNEKLFFGSGTQLSVL.

The rearrangement joins TRBV15 to TRBJ2-1; 7 bases fit TRBD2. With V trimmed by 3 bases and J by 6 bases, 11 bases remained unmatched. The CDR3 is made up of 16 amino acids. Germline V gene lookup returns CDR1 LNHNV and CDR2 YYDKDF (reference sequence). CDR3 DNA sequence: TGTGCCACCAGCAGGGGGGGGTCCTTGAGAGGCAATGAGCAGTTCTTC. This gives the protein CATSRGGSLRGNEQFF.